The 19 T cell receptor beta chains given below trace back to one sample, sequenced in a study of T cell responses to AZD1222 COVID-19 vaccine. TCRdb's table, derived via immunoSEQ multiplex PCR, lists solely in-frame clones and lacks some. The data show roughly 150,000 clones, around 85% seen once. Sequencing was performed on peripheral blood, taken after recovery from COVID-19. The receptors come from an adult who had recovered from COVID-19.

This clone occurred a few times. This chain joins TRBV2 and TRBJ1-2, with TRBD1 matching 10 bases. CDR1 and CDR2 (germline): SNHLY, FYNNEI. The CDR3 contains 15 residues. Losses at the gene ends were 3 bases for V and 7 bases for J; bases not matched to a gene: 8. The CDR3 region is CASSELGQGIGGYTF. The CDR3 DNA reads as TGTGCCAGCAGTGAGCTGGGACAGGGGATAGGTGGCTACACCTTC.

The V and J genes are TRBV11-2 and TRBJ2-7; TRBD2 might be the D (6 bases). This CDR3 is 12 amino acids long. The germline V gene encodes CDR1 SGHAT and CDR2 FQNNGV. V was cut by 4 bases and J by 2 bases, with 6 bases left in between. Here the CDR3 reads CASSWGAYEQYF. DNA of the CDR3: TGTGCCAGCAGCTGGGGGGCCTACGAGCAGTACTTC.

The chain employs TRBV29-1 and TRBJ2-1; 9 nucleotides line up with TRBD2. The CDR3 has 14 amino acids. Unmatched junction bases numbered 4, after V lost 7 bases and J lost 0 bases. Germline CDR1 and CDR2: SQVTM and ANQGSEA. CDR3: CSARLADSYNEQFF. For the CDR3, the DNA is TGCAGCGCACGACTAGCGGACTCCTACAATGAGCAGTTCTTC.

The chain employs TRBV9 and TRBJ1-2; D is undetermined. With 3 bases removed from V and 7 bases from J, the gap between germline ends came to 19 bases. This CDR3 is built from 15 residues. CDR1 and CDR2 from the germline V gene are SGDLS and YYNGEE. In DNA form, the CDR3 reads TGTGCCAGCAGCGCTGTCCTCGGGGAGTTGGGTGGCTACACCTTC. Translating it yields CASSAVLGELGGYTF.

This chain joins TRBV7-3 and TRBJ2-1; either TRBD1 or TRBD2 may fit D (5 bases each). The CDR3 runs 13 residues. CDR1 and CDR2 from the germline V gene are SGHTA and FQGTGA. Trimming stripped 5 bases from V and 7 bases from J, with 12 bases between. The CDR3, as DNA: TGTGCCAGCAGCCCAGGGACGGCGAATGAGCAGTTCTTC. Protein: CASSPGTANEQFF.

The chain carries TRBV2 and TRBJ2-6; TRBD2 matches at 9 bases. The ends lost 5 bases at V and 0 bases at J; junction bases unmatched: 5. Germline CDR1 SNHLY, CDR2 FYNNEI. The CDR3 is 17 amino acids. The CDR3, as DNA: TGTGCCAGCAGTTTTAGCGGGAGAGGCTCTGGGGCCAACGTCCTGACTTTC. Translating gives CASSFSGRGSGANVLTF. Complete variable domain (other parts from reference TRBV2 and TRBJ2-6): EPEVTQTPSHQVTQMGQEVILRCVPISNHLYFYWYRQILGQKVEFLVSFYNNEISEKSEIFDDQFSVERPDGSNFTLKIRSTKLEDSAMYFCASSFSGRGSGANVLTFGAGSRLTVL.

The sample holds a few counts of this clone. This chain uses TRBV18 with TRBJ1-2; TRBD1 aligns across 7 bases. J lost 8 bases, V lost 6 bases, and 6 bases had no gene match. There are 12 residues in the CDR3. CDR1 is KGHSH, CDR2 LQKENI, per germline. The CDR3, as DNA: TGTGCCAGCTCTCAACAGGGGAGCGGCTACACCTTC. Residues: CASSQQGSGYTF.

This clone was seen a single time. The J gene is TRBJ2-2, the V gene TRBV7-3; D not certain. Trimming removed 2 bases at V and 7 bases at J, with 11 bases between. Germline CDR1 is SGHTA and CDR2 is FQGTGA. The CDR3 consists of 14 residues. The CDR3 region is CASSLLGLGGELFF. The CDR3 nucleotides read TGTGCCAGCAGCTTACTGGGCCTGGGCGGGGAGCTGTTTTTT.

This clone came up once. The CDR3: CSANGGANEQYF. CDR3 coding DNA: TGCAGCGCGAATGGGGGGGCGAACGAGCAGTACTTC. The genes are TRBV29-1 and TRBJ2-7; possible D gene TRBD2, 7 bases. V was clipped by 7 bases and J by 5 bases, with 15 bases between them. The CDR3 has 12 residues. Germline-derived CDR1 and CDR2 are SQVTM and ANQGSEA.

The chain carries TRBV4-3 and TRBJ1-1; unclear D gene. The CDR3 has 14 residues. The germline V and J ends were trimmed by 3 bases and 6 bases, with 14 bases remaining between them. Per germline, CDR1 LGHNA and CDR2 YSLEER. This CDR3 reads CASSQGSDGAEAFF. CDR3 nucleotide sequence: TGCGCCAGCAGCCAGGGTAGCGACGGGGCTGAAGCTTTCTTT.

This chain links TRBV2 with TRBJ1-5; possibly TRBD1 for D (5 bases). Germline lookup yields CDR1 SNHLY and CDR2 FYNNEI. The CDR3 sequence is 15 residues long. Trimming left V 2 bases short and J 2 bases short, with 10 bases between. CDR3 sequence reads: CASSERGFGNQPQHF. The DNA of the CDR3 is TGTGCCAGCAGTGAAAGGGGATTCGGCAATCAGCCCCAGCATTTT.

The chain joins TRBV16 to TRBJ1-4, with a possible D match to TRBD1 (6 bases). The length of the CDR3 is 14 residues. Germline CDR1 KGHSY, CDR2 FQNENV. Trimming pared 3 bases from V and 10 bases from J, leaving 15 bases between. CDR3 nucleotides: TGTGCCAGCAGCCAGGAAGGGGGTGGCCGAAAACTGTTTTTT. The encoded protein is CASSQEGGGRKLFF.

The chain links TRBV5-1 to TRBJ1-3, with D tentatively TRBD1 (5 bases). V lost 2 bases and J lost 0, with 9 bases in between. Germline assignment: CDR1 SGHRS and CDR2 YFSETQ. The CDR3 extends over 15 amino acids. CDR3 nucleotide sequence: TGCGCCAGCAGCTTTGACAGAGTCTCTGGAAACACCATATATTTT. Translated: CASSFDRVSGNTIYF. Filled out from reference TRBV5-1 and TRBJ1-3, the complete variable domain reads KAGVTQTPRYLIKTRGQQVTLSCSPISGHRSVSWYQQTPGQGLQFLFEYFSETQRNKGNFPGRFSGRQFSNSRSEMNVSTLELGDSALYLCASSFDRVSGNTIYFGEGSWLTVV.

V is TRBV6-4 and J is TRBJ1-2; D is undetermined. Between the trimmed V and J ends, which lost 3 bases and 4 bases, there was a span of 12 bases. The CDR3 totals 14 residues. CDR1 MRHNA and CDR2 SNTAGT come from the germline V gene. CDR3 DNA: TGTGCCAGCAGTGAAACAGCACGTTCCTATGGCTACACCTTC. Protein product: CASSETARSYGYTF.

The chain links TRBV6-5 to TRBJ1-1; D is perhaps TRBD1 (6 bases). Germline CDR1 is MNHEY and CDR2 is SVGAGI. The CDR3 totals 12 residues. Trimming left V 5 bases short and J 3 bases short, with 7 bases between. DNA for the CDR3: TGTGCCAGCAGTCACAGGGACACTGAAGCTTTCTTT. As protein: CASSHRDTEAFF.

The rearrangement links TRBV9 to TRBJ2-7; D not certain. The CDR3 contains 14 residues. The V and J ends lost 0 bases and 3 bases respectively, with 10 bases between them. Germline V gene lookup returns CDR1 SGDLS and CDR2 YYNGEE. The CDR3 reads CASSVAGTNYEQYF. The CDR3 DNA is TGTGCCAGCAGCGTAGCTGGAACAAACTACGAGCAGTACTTC.

J is TRBJ1-1 and V is TRBV12-3 or TRBV12-4; 7 bases map to TRBD1. V lost 6 bases to trimming and J lost 7 bases; unmatched junction nucleotides: 8. The CDR3 length is 13 residues. The CDR3 DNA follows: TGTGCCAGCAGCATAGACAGGGAGCGTGAAGCTTTCTTT. Translating it yields CASSIDREREAFF.

The chain carries TRBV9 and TRBJ1-1, with D maybe TRBD1 (5 bases). Trimming took 9 bases from V and 2 from J, leaving 14 bases between them. Germline CDR1 is SGDLS and CDR2 is YYNGEE. CDR3 length: 13 amino acids. As DNA, the CDR3 is TGTGCCACCTCACGACAGTCTAACACTGAAGCTTTCTTT. Encoded protein: CATSRQSNTEAFF.

The V gene is TRBV6-5, the J gene TRBJ1-1; 9 bases fit TRBD1. The CDR3 has 14 residues. Germline V CDR1 and CDR2: MNHEY, SVGAGI. Trimming at V came to 6 bases and at J to 4 bases, leaving 6 bases not matched to a gene. CDR3 sequence: CASRRTGAGTEAFF. The CDR3 DNA reads TGTGCCAGCAGGCGGACAGGGGCGGGCACTGAAGCTTTCTTT.